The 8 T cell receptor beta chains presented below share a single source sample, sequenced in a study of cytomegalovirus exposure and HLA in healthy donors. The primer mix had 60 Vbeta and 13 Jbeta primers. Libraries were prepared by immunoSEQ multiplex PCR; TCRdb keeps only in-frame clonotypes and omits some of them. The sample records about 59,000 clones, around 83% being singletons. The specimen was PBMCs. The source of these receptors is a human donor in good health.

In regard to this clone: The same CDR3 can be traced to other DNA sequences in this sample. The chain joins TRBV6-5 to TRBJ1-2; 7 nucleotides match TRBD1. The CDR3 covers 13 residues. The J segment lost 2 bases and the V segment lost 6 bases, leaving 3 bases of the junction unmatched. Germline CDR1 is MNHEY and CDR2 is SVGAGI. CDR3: CASSPQGNYGYTF. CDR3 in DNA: TGTGCCAGCAGCCCACAGGGGAACTATGGCTACACCTTC.

The CDR3 DNA follows: TGTGCCAGCAGCGTAGTAGAAGCGGGGGGGCAGCAGTTCTTC. Translating gives CASSVVEAGGQQFF. This sequence joins TRBV9 and TRBJ2-1, with 10 bases identical to TRBD2. Germline values: CDR1 SGDLS, CDR2 YYNGEE. The CDR3 totals 14 residues. V was clipped by 0 bases and J by 11 bases; unmatched bases: 5.

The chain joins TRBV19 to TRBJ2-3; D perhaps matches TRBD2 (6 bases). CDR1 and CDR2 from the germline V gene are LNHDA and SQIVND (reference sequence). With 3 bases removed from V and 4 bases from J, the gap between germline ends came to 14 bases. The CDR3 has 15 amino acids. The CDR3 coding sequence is TGTGCCAGTAGTATGGCGGGAAGGGTCGCAGATACGCAGTATTTT. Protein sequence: CASSMAGRVADTQYF.

For the CDR3, the DNA is TGCAGCGCCCTCCGGGACAGGGACACTGAAGCTTTCTTT. Translated: CSALRDRDTEAFF. The chain uses TRBV29-1 and TRBJ1-1; TRBD1 matches at 9 bases. Germline CDR1 and CDR2: SQVTM and ANQGSEA. The junction had 6 bases not matched to a gene; V was cut back by 7 bases and J by 3 bases. This CDR3 has 13 amino acids.

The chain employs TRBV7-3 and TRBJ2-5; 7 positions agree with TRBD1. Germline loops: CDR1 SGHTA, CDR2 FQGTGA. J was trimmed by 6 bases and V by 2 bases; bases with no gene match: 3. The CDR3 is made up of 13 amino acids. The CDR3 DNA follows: TGTGCCAGCAGCTTAGACAGGGAAAAGACCCAGTACTTC. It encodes CASSLDREKTQYF.

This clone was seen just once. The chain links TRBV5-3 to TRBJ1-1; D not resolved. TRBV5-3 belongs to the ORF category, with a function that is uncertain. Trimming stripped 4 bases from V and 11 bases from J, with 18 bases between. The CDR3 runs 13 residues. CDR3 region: CARSPSPGGRAFF. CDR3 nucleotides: TGTGCCAGAAGCCCTTCACCCGGAGGTAGGGCTTTCTTT.

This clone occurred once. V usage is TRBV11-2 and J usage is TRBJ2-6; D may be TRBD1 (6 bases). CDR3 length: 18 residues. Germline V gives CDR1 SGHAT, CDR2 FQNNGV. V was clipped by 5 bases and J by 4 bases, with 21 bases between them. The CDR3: CASSLDSPNWKGANVLTF. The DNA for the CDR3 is TGTGCCAGCAGCCTGGACAGCCCTAACTGGAAGGGGGCCAACGTCCTGACTTTC. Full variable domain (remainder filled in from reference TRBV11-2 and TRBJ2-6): EAGVAQSPRYKIIEKRQSVAFWCNPISGHATLYWYQQILGQGPKLLIQFQNNGVVDDSQLPKDRFSAERLKGVDSTLKIQPAKLEDSAVYLCASSLDSPNWKGANVLTFGAGSRLTVL.

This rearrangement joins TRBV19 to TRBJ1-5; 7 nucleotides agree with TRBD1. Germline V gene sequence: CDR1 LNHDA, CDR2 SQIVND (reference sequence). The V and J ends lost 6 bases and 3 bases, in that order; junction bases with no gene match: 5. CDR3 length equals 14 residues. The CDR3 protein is CASSPGQDNQPQHF. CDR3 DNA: TGTGCCAGTAGCCCAGGACAGGACAATCAGCCCCAGCATTTT.